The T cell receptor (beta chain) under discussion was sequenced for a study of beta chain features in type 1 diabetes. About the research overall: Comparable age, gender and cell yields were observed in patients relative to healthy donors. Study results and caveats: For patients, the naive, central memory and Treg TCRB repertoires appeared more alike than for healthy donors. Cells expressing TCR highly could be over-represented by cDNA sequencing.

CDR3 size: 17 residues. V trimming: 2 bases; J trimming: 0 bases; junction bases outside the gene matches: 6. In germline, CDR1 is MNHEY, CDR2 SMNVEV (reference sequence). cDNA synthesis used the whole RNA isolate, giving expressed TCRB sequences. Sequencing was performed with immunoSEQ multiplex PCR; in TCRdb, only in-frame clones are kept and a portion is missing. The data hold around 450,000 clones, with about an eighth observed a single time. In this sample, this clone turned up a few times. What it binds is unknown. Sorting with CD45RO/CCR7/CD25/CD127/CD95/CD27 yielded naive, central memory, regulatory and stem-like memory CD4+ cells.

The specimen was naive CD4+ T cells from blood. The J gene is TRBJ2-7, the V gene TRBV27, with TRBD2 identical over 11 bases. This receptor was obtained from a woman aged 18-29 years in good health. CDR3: CASSLVSTSGNSYEQYF. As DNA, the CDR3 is TGTGCCAGCAGTTTAGTCTCGACTAGCGGGAACTCCTACGAGCAGTACTTC.